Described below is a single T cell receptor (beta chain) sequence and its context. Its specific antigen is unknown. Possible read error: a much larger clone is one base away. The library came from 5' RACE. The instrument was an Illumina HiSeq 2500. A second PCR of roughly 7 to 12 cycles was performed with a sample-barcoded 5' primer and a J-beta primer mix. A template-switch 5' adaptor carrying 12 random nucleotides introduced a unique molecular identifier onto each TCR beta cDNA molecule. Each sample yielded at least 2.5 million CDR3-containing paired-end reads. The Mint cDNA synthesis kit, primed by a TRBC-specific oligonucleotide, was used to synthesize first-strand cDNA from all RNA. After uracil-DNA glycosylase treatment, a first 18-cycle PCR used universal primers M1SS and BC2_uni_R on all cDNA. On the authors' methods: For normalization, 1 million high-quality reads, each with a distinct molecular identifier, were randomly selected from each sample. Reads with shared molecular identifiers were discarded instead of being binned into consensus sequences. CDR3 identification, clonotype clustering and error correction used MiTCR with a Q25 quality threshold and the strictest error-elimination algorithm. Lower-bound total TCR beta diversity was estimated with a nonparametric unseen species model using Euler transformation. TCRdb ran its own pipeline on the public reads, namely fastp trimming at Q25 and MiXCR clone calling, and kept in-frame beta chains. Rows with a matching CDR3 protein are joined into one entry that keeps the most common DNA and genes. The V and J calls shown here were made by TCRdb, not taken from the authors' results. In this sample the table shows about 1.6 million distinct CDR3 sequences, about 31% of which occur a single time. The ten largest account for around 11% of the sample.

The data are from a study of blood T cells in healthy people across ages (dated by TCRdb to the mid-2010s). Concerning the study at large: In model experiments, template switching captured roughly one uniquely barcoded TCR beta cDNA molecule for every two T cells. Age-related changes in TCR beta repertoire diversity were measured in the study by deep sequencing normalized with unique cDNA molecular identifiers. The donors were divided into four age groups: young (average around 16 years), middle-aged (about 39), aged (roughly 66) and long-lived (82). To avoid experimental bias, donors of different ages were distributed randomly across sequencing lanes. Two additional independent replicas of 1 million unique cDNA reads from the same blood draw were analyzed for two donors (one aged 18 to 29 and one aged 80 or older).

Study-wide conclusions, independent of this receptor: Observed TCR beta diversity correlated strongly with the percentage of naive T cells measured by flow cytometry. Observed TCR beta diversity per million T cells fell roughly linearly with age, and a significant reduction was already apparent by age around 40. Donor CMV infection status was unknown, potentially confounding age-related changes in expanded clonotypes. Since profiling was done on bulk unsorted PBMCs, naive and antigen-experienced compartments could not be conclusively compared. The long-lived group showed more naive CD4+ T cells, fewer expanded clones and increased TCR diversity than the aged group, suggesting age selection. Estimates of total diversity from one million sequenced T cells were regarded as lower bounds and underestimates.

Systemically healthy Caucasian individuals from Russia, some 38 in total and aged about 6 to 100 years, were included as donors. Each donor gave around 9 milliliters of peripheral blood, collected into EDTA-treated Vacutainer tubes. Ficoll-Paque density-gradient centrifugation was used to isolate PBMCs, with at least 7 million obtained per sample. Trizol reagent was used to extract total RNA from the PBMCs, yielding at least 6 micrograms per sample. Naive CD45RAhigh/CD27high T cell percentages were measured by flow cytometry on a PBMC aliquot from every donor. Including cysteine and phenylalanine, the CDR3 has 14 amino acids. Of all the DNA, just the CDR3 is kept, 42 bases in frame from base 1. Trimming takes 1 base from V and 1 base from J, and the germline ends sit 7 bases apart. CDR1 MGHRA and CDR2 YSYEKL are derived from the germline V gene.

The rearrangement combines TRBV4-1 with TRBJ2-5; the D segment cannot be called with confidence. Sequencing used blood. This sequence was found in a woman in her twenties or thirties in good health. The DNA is TGCGCCAGCAGCCAAGCGTCTTTCCAAGAGACCCAGTACTTC. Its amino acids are CASSQASFQETQYF.